The 3 T cell receptor beta chains listed next were all sequenced from one sample in a study of CD8 T cells in ankylosing spondylitis. Via MiXCR, TCRdb re-called the 5' RACE reads, giving one row per CDR3 protein. Of about 360,000 distinct CDR3 sequences in the sample, about 20% are singletons; the top ten hold 10% to 15%. Source material: blood, either unsorted or a sorted T cell fraction (not recorded which). The receptor set was obtained from a male donor with ankylosing spondylitis or in good health (not recorded which).

V is TRBV27 and J is TRBJ2-7, with no clear D. With 5 bases removed from V and 2 bases from J, the gap between germline ends came to 13 bases. Germline CDR1 and CDR2: MNHEY and SMNVEV (reference sequence). CDR3 length: 14 amino acids. The CDR3 DNA reads as TGTGCCAGCAGTCCCCTTAGCTCAACCTACGAGCAGTACTTC. Amino acids: CASSPLSSTYEQYF.

The chain uses TRBV6-1 and TRBJ2-3; 10 nucleotides agree with TRBD2. Trimming took 0 bases from V and 0 from J; bases not matched to a gene: 3. The germline V gene encodes CDR1 MNHNS and CDR2 SASEGT. CDR3 size: 17 residues. The CDR3 region has the DNA TGTGCCAGCAGTGAAGCGCGGGGACTAGCGAGCACAGATACGCAGTATTTT. Protein product: CASSEARGLASTDTQYF.

This clonotype has a handful of counts. The rearrangement links TRBV2 to TRBJ2-7; D may correspond to TRBD1 or TRBD2 (6 bases each). Trimming left V 5 bases short and J 0 bases short, with 14 bases between. CDR3 length: 15 residues. Germline V gene data show CDR1 as SNHLY and CDR2 as FYNNEI. The CDR3 DNA is TGTGCCAGCAGTTGGATGCGGGACACCTCCTACGAGCAGTACTTC. Residues: CASSWMRDTSYEQYF. The full variable domain, in which reference TRBV2 and TRBJ2-7 provide the parts outside the CDR3, is EPEVTQTPSHQVTQMGQEVILRCVPISNHLYFYWYRQILGQKVEFLVSFYNNEISEKSEIFDDQFSVERPDGSNFTLKIRSTKLEDSAMYFCASSWMRDTSYEQYFGPGTRLTVT.